This passage covers 5 T cell receptor beta chains from one sample sequenced in a study of immune evolution from preneoplasia to lung adenocarcinoma. Clones were sequenced by immunoSEQ multiplex PCR, and TCRdb holds only the in-frame ones, with some missing. The sample holds tens of thousands of clones; about two thirds are singletons and the top ten take 5.7%. Sequencing was done on a sample of FFPE invasive lung adenocarcinoma tissue. These receptors came from a person between 60 and 69 years old with invasive lung adenocarcinoma. Some clones in this sample may be carry-over from other donors' samples.

The chain employs TRBV27 and TRBJ1-2; D unclear. Germline V lookup: CDR1 MNHEY, CDR2 SMNVEV (reference sequence). Between the trimmed V and J ends, which lost 6 bases and 0 bases, there was a span of 20 bases. CDR3 length equals 17 residues. The CDR3 DNA reads TGTGCCAGCAGAAATTTTGGACCCTACGCAGCTAACTATGGCTACACCTTC. The encoded protein is CASRNFGPYAANYGYTF.

The V gene is TRBV14, the J gene TRBJ2-1, with D perhaps assigned TRBD1 or TRBD2 (5 bases each). This CDR3 spans 16 amino acids. With 4 bases removed from V and 0 bases from J, the gap between germline ends came to 13 bases. CDR1 SGHDN and CDR2 FVKESK come from the germline V gene. CDR3 protein: CASSPLTGTSYNEQFF. CDR3 nucleotide sequence: TGTGCCAGCAGCCCTCTTACCGGGACCTCCTACAATGAGCAGTTCTTC.

The J gene is TRBJ2-1, the V gene TRBV6-4, with D perhaps matching TRBD2 (6 bases). The ends were cut back, 0 bases at V and 10 bases at J, with 13 bases in the middle. Germline assignment: CDR1 MRHNA and CDR2 SNTAGT. The CDR3 covers 14 residues. The CDR3 nucleotides read TGTGCCAGCAGTGACTCGAGCTCAAGCGGGGAGCAGTTCTTC. Translating it yields CASSDSSSSGEQFF.

V usage is TRBV10-3 and J usage is TRBJ2-1, with D possibly matching TRBD2 (6 bases). Germline V gene lookup returns CDR1 ENHRY and CDR2 SYGVKD. V dropped 2 bases and J dropped 4 bases, with 12 bases sitting between them. CDR3 length: 15 residues. Written as DNA, the CDR3 is TGTGCCATCAGTGAGGGGTCTAGCGTATACAATGAGCAGTTCTTC. This gives the protein CAISEGSSVYNEQFF.

The V and J genes are TRBV7-8 and TRBJ2-7, with D possibly matching TRBD2 (5 bases). The CDR3 loop spans 12 amino acids. CDR1 SGHVS and CDR2 FQNEAQ come from the germline V gene. V lost 2 bases and J 6 bases, leaving 8 bases between the germline ends. CDR3 DNA sequence: TGTGCCAGCAGCTTATCCGGAGGCGAGCAGTACTTC. Its translation is CASSLSGGEQYF. The variable domain in full, with the rest retrieved from reference TRBV7-8 and TRBJ2-7, is GAGVSQSPRYKVAKRGQDVALRCDPISGHVSLFWYQQALGQGPEFLTYFQNEAQLDKSGLPSDRFFAERPEGSVSTLKIQRTQQEDSAVYLCASSLSGGEQYFGPGTRLTVT.